These T cell receptor beta chains were read from a single sample in a study of response to subunit inactivated influenza vaccine. From the RT-PCR reads, TCRdb called clonotypes with MiXCR, one entry per CDR3 protein. The sample includes hundreds of thousands of distinct CDR3 sequences, around 15% of them seen just once. The specimen was PBMCs from blood, collected less than 15 days before vaccination. These receptors all come from a man over 45 who received an inactivated influenza vaccine. The conserved cysteine and the conserved F or W are not part of the CDR3 here.

cdr3_aa v_call
ASSPGQGSNEQY TRBV28
ASSPRLAGGRSSYNEQF TRBV7-8
AIRGQGVATDEQY TRBV10-3
ASSPRIQETQY TRBV28
ASSVHQGLSGNTIY TRBV9
ASSASGTGGYEQY TRBV19
ASSLSQGAWNEQF TRBV7-9
SAGTDNYGYT TRBV29-1
SASYRGDTQY TRBV20-1
ASSLGGTSASSYNEQF TRBV5-1
ASSYLGKDNYGYT TRBV6-5
ASSQGLQFEQY TRBV14
ASSFAGTNEKLF TRBV27
ASSPIGEAQY TRBV7-6
ASSQAGEGQPQH TRBV4-1
SARDTNTYQAQH TRBV20-1
ASSQDYMGLEGFHEQF TRBV4-3
SGAPTGRNTEAF TRBV29-1
SVGLDSVNHRLNTEAF TRBV29-1
ASGGLAEETQY TRBV28
ASTRDSGEEQF TRBV9
ASGRGGYNEQF TRBV12-3/TRBV12-4
ASSGLQGRETQY TRBV6-1
AIRLTDTDTQY TRBV10-3
ASSLTSPGDTEAF TRBV5-1
SVRSGTGNGHEQY TRBV29-1
ASSLGLAKETQY TRBV5-6
ASGLQGGNEQF TRBV11-2
ASSYGSIYEQY TRBV6-2/TRBV6-3
ASKQREGPYEQY TRBV11-2
AIGGNEETQY TRBV10-3
ASSQADETQY TRBV3-1
SVGAGYEQY TRBV29-1
ASSPQPPPGIGQY TRBV18
ASSRDRDYQPQH TRBV6-2/TRBV6-3
ATMGDNYNEQF TRBV24-1
SARGDSKAKNIQY TRBV20-1
ASSFSRARNEQF TRBV5-1
ASSAPGIRNEQF TRBV11-3
ASSLGHSYEQY TRBV11-2